Following are 26 T cell receptor beta chains from one sample sequenced in a study of CD8+ T cells in alopecia areata (dated by TCRdb to between 2018 and 2020). Libraries were constructed by the immunoSEQ multiplex PCR assay. For TCR sequencing, RNA was extracted from every sample and reverse transcribed into cDNA to serve as template. The clones in this table, taken by TCRdb from immuneACCESS, are in-frame only. Not every clone is retained; where verified, under half of the shortfall comes from an unresolved V gene, and the cause of the rest is unknown. This sample holds around 140,000 clones; around 49% were observed only once. The top ten hold over 0.85% of the sample. Reading the label with the study, this specimen's time point is: baseline before oral tofacitinib. The sequencing here drew on CD4+ T cells sorted from blood, taken at week 0. Receptor source: a human donor with alopecia areata.

The chain couples TRBV5-1 to TRBJ1-5; no clear D. Trimming took 0 bases from V and 7 from J, leaving 8 bases between them. There are 13 residues in the CDR3. Germline CDR1 is SGHRS and CDR2 is YFSETQ. CDR3 loop: CASSLEGGQPQHF. The CDR3 DNA reads TGCGCCAGCAGCTTGGAAGGCGGCCAGCCCCAGCATTTT.

The chain uses TRBV9 and TRBJ2-4, with 9 positions matching TRBD2. CDR1 SGDLS and CDR2 YYNGEE come from the germline V gene. V trimming: 0 bases; J trimming: 7 bases; junction bases outside the gene matches: 14. This CDR3 has 18 amino acids. The DNA for the CDR3 is TGTGCCAGCAGCGTAGAAGCCACTCATGCTAGCGGGATTAACATTCAGTACTTC. It translates to CASSVEATHASGINIQYF.

To note about this clone: Relative to the germline gene, one junction end is altered; a read error may explain this. The genes are TRBV5-4 and TRBJ1-1; unclear D gene. The CDR3 has 15 amino acids. Germline CDR1 is SGHNT and CDR2 is YYREEE (reference sequence). CDR3 sequence (DNA): TGTGCCAGCAGCCTCCCGGGCCCATTGAACGCTGAAGCTTTCTTT. Its protein is CASSLPGPLNAEAFF.

The chain joins TRBV7-2 to TRBJ2-6; either TRBD1 or TRBD2 may supply D (5 bases each). This CDR3 region has 16 residues. V lost 4 bases, J lost 0 bases, and 10 bases lay in between. Germline CDR1 and CDR2: SGHTA and FQGNSA. Here the CDR3 reads CASSSGRNSGANVLTF. CDR3 nucleotides: TGTGCCAGCAGCTCGGGACGTAACTCTGGGGCCAACGTCCTGACTTTC. The variable domain in full, with the rest retrieved from reference TRBV7-2 and TRBJ2-6, is GAGVSQSPSNKVTEKGKDVELRCDPISGHTALYWYRQSLGQGLEFLIYFQGNSAPDKSGLPSDRFSAERTGGSVSTLTIQRTQQEDSAVYLCASSSGRNSGANVLTFGAGSRLTVL.

This clone was found a few times. V is TRBV7-2 and J is TRBJ2-3; 10 nucleotides match TRBD1. The V and J ends lost 5 bases and 7 bases, in that order; junction bases with no gene match: 9. From germline, CDR1 is SGHTA and CDR2 FQGNSA. This CDR3 region has 15 residues. The CDR3 region is CASSEAGQGWNTQYF. As DNA, the CDR3 is TGTGCCAGCAGCGAGGCGGGACAGGGGTGGAATACGCAGTATTTT.

This chain links TRBV18 with TRBJ1-1; the D is unclear. Germline-derived CDR1 and CDR2 are KGHSH and LQKENI. The V end lost 8 bases, the J end lost 7 bases, and 17 bases lay between the germline ends. This CDR3 has 13 residues. CDR3 sequence: CASTASTNLEAFF. DNA of the CDR3: TGTGCCAGCACAGCATCGACAAACCTTGAAGCTTTCTTT.

The CDR3 here is CAWSRGQGEEEAFF. The CDR3 DNA reads TGTGCCTGGAGCCGGGGCCAGGGGGAGGAAGAAGCTTTCTTT. This chain joins TRBV30 and TRBJ1-1, with TRBD1 matching 7 bases. V gave up 3 bases and J gave up 8 bases; unmatched junction bases: 12. Per germline, CDR1 GTSNPN and CDR2 SVGIG (reference sequence). CDR3 length equals 14 residues. Combining the CDR3 with reference TRBV30 and TRBJ1-1 gives the whole variable domain SQTIHQWPATLVQPVGSPLSLECTVEGTSNPNLYWYRQAAGRGLQLLFYSVGIGQISSEVPQNLSASRPQDRQFILSSKKLLLSDSGFYLCAWSRGQGEEEAFFGQGTRLTVV.

V is TRBV29-1 and J is TRBJ2-3; D is unclear. This CDR3 is 12 amino acids long. Deletions cut 4 bases from V and 4 bases from J, with 9 bases between. CDR1 is SQVTM and CDR2 is ANQGSEA in the germline V gene. CDR3 nucleotides: TGCAGCGTTGCGACCCCGCCAGATACGCAGTATTTT. It specifies CSVATPPDTQYF.

This chain joins TRBV7-2 and TRBJ1-1; D remains ambiguous. From germline, CDR1 is SGHTA and CDR2 FQGNSA. Trimming took off 1 base at V and 1 base at J, with 7 bases between the two ends. This CDR3 is 14 amino acids long. Here the CDR3 DNA reads TGTGCCAGCAGCTTAGTTCAGTCGAACACTGAAGCTTTCTTT. It encodes CASSLVQSNTEAFF.

CDR3 in amino acids: CASSFGLGQFF. The CDR3 DNA reads as TGTGCCAGCAGTTTCGGACTAGGACAGTTCTTC. The gene calls are TRBV6-1 and TRBJ2-1; 7 nucleotides align to TRBD2. From germline, CDR1 is MNHNS and CDR2 SASEGT. The CDR3 length is 11 residues. Germline trimming cut 5 bases from V and 13 bases from J; bases unmatched to any gene: 5.

This clone showed up just a few times. The rearrangement uses TRBV5-1 and TRBJ2-3, with 14 positions matching TRBD2. The germline CDR1 and CDR2 sequences are SGHRS and YFSETQ. The ends lost 3 bases at V and 2 bases at J; junction bases unmatched: 5. This CDR3 spans 17 amino acids. The CDR3 protein is CASSSGTSGGFTDTQYF. DNA for the CDR3: TGCGCCAGCAGCTCAGGGACTAGCGGGGGTTTCACAGATACGCAGTATTTT.

This clone was recorded many times. The chain carries TRBV5-6 and TRBJ2-3; D tentatively reads TRBD1 or TRBD2 (5 bases each). Germline V gives CDR1 SGHDT, CDR2 YYEEEE. V lost 6 bases, J lost 0 bases, and 14 bases lay in between. This CDR3 has 15 residues. The CDR3 loop reads CASNGVGRSTDTQYF. CDR3 nucleotides: TGTGCCAGCAACGGCGTGGGACGGAGCACAGATACGCAGTATTTT.

The CDR3 sequence: CASREGNQPQHF. The CDR3 DNA reads TGTGCCAGCAGAGAGGGCAATCAGCCCCAGCATTTT. The rearrangement uses TRBV6-6 and TRBJ1-5; D gene unclear. Germline V lookup: CDR1 MNHNY, CDR2 SVGAGI (reference sequence). V lost 6 bases, J lost 2 bases, and 5 bases lay in between. The CDR3 has 12 amino acids.

The chain carries TRBV30 and TRBJ1-1; no reliable D call. V dropped 4 bases and J dropped 2 bases, with 11 bases sitting between them. The CDR3 is made up of 13 amino acids. Germline lookup yields CDR1 GTSNPN and CDR2 SVGIG (reference sequence). The CDR3 bases are TGTGCCTGGAATCCCTCCCTTAACACTGAAGCTTTCTTT. Translation: CAWNPSLNTEAFF.

The V call is TRBV30, the J call TRBJ1-1, with TRBD1 matching over 8 bases. CDR1 is GTSNPN, CDR2 SVGIG, per germline (reference sequence). After removal of 7 bases from V and 1 base from J, the junction contained 14 bases not matched to a gene. This CDR3 is 16 amino acids long. CDR3 coding DNA: TGTGCCTACTCAGGGGGCCCAGGGAGGGAGAACACTGAAGCTTTCTTT. This encodes CAYSGGPGRENTEAFF.

This clone was seen a few times. Its ends do not fully match the called genes, so a read error is possible. CDR3 DNA sequence: TGCAGCGTTCAGAGGGGGGGGAACGCTGAAGCTTTCTTT. Its protein is CSVQRGGNAEAFF. The chain carries TRBV29-1 and TRBJ1-1, with TRBD1 as a possible D gene (6 bases). There are 13 residues in the CDR3. Germline-derived CDR1 and CDR2 are SQVTM and ANQGSEA.

The chain combines TRBV28 with TRBJ1-5; D not resolved. The V gene lost 6 bases and the J gene lost 8 bases, with 8 bases spanning the gap. The CDR3 loop spans 11 amino acids. Germline CDR1 MDHEN, CDR2 SYDVKM. CDR3 nucleotides: TGTGCCAGCAGGTCAAGGGAGCCCCAGCATTTT. Residues: CASRSREPQHF.

This sequence joins TRBV7-2 and TRBJ2-3; 10 nucleotides agree with TRBD2. The trim removed 1 base at V and 1 base at J, leaving 5 bases unmatched. Germline loops: CDR1 SGHTA, CDR2 FQGNSA. The CDR3 spans 17 residues. CDR3 in amino acids: CASSLGSLAGGTDTQYF. The CDR3 DNA follows: TGTGCCAGCAGCTTAGGTAGCCTAGCGGGAGGCACAGATACGCAGTATTTT.

The chain couples TRBV29-1 to TRBJ2-7; D remains unclear. The CDR3 consists of 11 residues. Germline values: CDR1 SQVTM, CDR2 ANQGSEA. Trimming stripped 4 bases from V and 2 bases from J, with 6 bases between. The CDR3 DNA sequence: TGCAGCGTTGGACTGACCTACGAGCAGTACTTC. Protein sequence: CSVGLTYEQYF.

V is TRBV7-9 and J is TRBJ2-6, with D tentatively TRBD2 (7 bases). The CDR3 runs to 18 residues. Germline values: CDR1 SEHNR, CDR2 FQNEAQ (reference sequence). Trimming removed 5 bases from V and 4 bases from J, with 21 bases in between. The CDR3 spells CASSPPRGGITGANVLTF. The DNA of the CDR3 is TGTGCCAGCAGCCCCCCAAGGGGGGGGATAACGGGGGCCAACGTCCTGACTTTC.

This clone was seen only a few times. The rearrangement uses TRBV11-2 and TRBJ1-3; unclear D gene. V dropped 2 bases and J dropped 0 bases, with 8 bases sitting between them. Per germline, CDR1 SGHAT and CDR2 FQNNGV. The CDR3 consists of 15 residues. The CDR3 sequence is CASSLIGVSGNTIYF. The CDR3 DNA sequence: TGTGCCAGCAGCTTAATCGGGGTCTCTGGAAACACCATATATTTT.

For this clone: Other DNA sequences within the sample encode an identical CDR3. The V call is TRBV29-1, the J call TRBJ1-1, with D maybe TRBD1 (5 bases). Germline values: CDR1 SQVTM, CDR2 ANQGSEA. The CDR3 contains 13 residues. The V end lost 6 bases, the J end lost 0 bases, and 11 bases lay between the germline ends. The chain's CDR3 is CSVAGRMNTEAFF. The CDR3 DNA reads as TGCAGCGTGGCGGGACGGATGAACACTGAAGCTTTCTTT.

The rearrangement links TRBV18 to TRBJ1-5; no clear D gene. The germline V and J ends were trimmed by 1 base and 4 bases, with 14 bases remaining between them. Germline V gene lookup returns CDR1 KGHSH and CDR2 LQKENI. The length of the CDR3 is 16 residues. CDR3 residues: CASSPLELDGNQPQHF. CDR3 sequence (DNA): TGTGCCAGCTCACCACTGGAATTGGACGGGAATCAGCCCCAGCATTTT.

V usage is TRBV7-2 and J usage is TRBJ2-3, with no clear D. Germline CDR1 SGHTA, CDR2 FQGNSA. The CDR3 is 13 amino acids. With 1 base removed from V and 2 bases from J, the gap between germline ends came to 4 bases. The CDR3 spells CASSLVLTDTQYF. The DNA of the CDR3 is TGTGCCAGCAGCTTAGTACTCACAGATACGCAGTATTTT.

This clone was observed a handful of times. V usage is TRBV6-5 and J usage is TRBJ1-1; D ambiguous. Germline-derived CDR1 and CDR2 are MNHEY and SVGAGI. The CDR3 contains 14 residues. Trimming pared 2 bases from V and 1 base from J, leaving 8 bases between. The chain's CDR3 is CASSYRTGNTEAFF. The CDR3 bases are TGTGCCAGCAGTTACCGGACGGGGAACACTGAAGCTTTCTTT.

The chain uses TRBV27 and TRBJ2-1, with 8 positions matching TRBD2. Per germline, CDR1 MNHEY and CDR2 SMNVEV (reference sequence). The CDR3 runs to 12 residues. J lost 5 bases, V lost 10 bases, and 4 bases had no gene match. CDR3 sequence reads: CATSGSNNEQFF. The CDR3, as DNA: TGTGCCACTAGCGGGTCGAACAATGAGCAGTTCTTC.